This passage covers 22 T cell receptor beta chains from one sample sequenced in a study of T cell responses to AZD1222 COVID-19 vaccine (dated by TCRdb to about 2021). Libraries were prepared through the immunoSEQ multiplex PCR assay. Here the immuneACCESS table is served through TCRdb, limited to in-frame sequences with V and J called. Missing clones are a known gap in these copies; in checked studies unresolved V genes cover under half, and the rest lacks a known reason. The sample records 60,000 to 75,000 clones, under 90% of which are singletons. The top ten clones comprise about 6.1% of the sample. The label giving this sample's time point can be read as: about 28 days (+/-7) after the second vaccine dose. Specimen: peripheral blood, collected 28 days after the second AZD1222 dose. These receptors originate from an adult who received the AZD1222 COVID-19 vaccine.

Comments on this clone: A junction end diverges from the germline sequence, so it may reflect a read error. V gene TRBV5-1 combines with J gene TRBJ1-1; tentatively, D is TRBD1 (6 bases). This CDR3 has 14 residues. CDR1 and CDR2 from the germline V gene are SGHRS and YFSETQ. CDR3 amino acids: CASRVDSPNAEAFF. The CDR3 DNA is TGCGCCAGCAGGGTGGACAGCCCGAACGCTGAAGCTTTCTTT.

This clone was detected a few times. V gene TRBV2 combines with J gene TRBJ1-5, with D possibly matching TRBD1 (5 bases). Trimming stripped 7 bases from V and 3 bases from J, with 7 bases between. Per the germline V gene, CDR1 is SNHLY and CDR2 is FYNNEI. The CDR3 totals 12 residues. As DNA, the CDR3 is TGTGCCAGCACAGGGTACAATCAGCCCCAGCATTTT. It codes for CASTGYNQPQHF.

The J gene is TRBJ2-1, the V gene TRBV7-8, with unresolved D. The germline V gene encodes CDR1 SGHVS and CDR2 FQNEAQ. This CDR3 is built from 12 residues. Trimming removed 5 bases from V and 9 bases from J, with 11 bases in between. CDR3 DNA: TGTGCCAGCAGCCCGGAATTTGGTGAGCAGTTCTTC. It specifies CASSPEFGEQFF.

The V gene is TRBV19, the J gene TRBJ1-2; the match to TRBD1 covers 10 bases. The germline CDR1 and CDR2 sequences are LNHDA and SQIVND (reference sequence). The CDR3 is 16 residues long. V trimming: 6 bases; J trimming: 4 bases; junction bases outside the gene matches: 11. The CDR3 protein is CASSPSRDRGIYGYTF. In DNA, the CDR3 is TGTGCCAGTAGCCCCAGCCGGGACAGGGGCATCTATGGCTACACCTTC.

This chain uses TRBV14 with TRBJ1-4; D uncertain. V lost 4 bases, J lost 6 bases, and 12 bases lay in between. The CDR3 has 14 residues. CDR1 is SGHDN, CDR2 FVKESK, per germline. Here the CDR3 DNA reads TGTGCCAGCAGCCGTTGGGAGAGTGATGAAAAACTGTTTTTT. This codes for CASSRWESDEKLFF.

The chain combines TRBV5-4 with TRBJ2-2; D is uncertain. V was trimmed by 1 base and J by 0 bases, leaving 1 base between them. CDR1 is SGHNT and CDR2 is YYREEE in the germline V gene (reference sequence). This CDR3 region has 13 residues. The CDR3 spells CASSLTNTGELFF. CDR3 nucleotide sequence: TGTGCCAGCAGCTTGACGAACACCGGGGAGCTGTTTTTT.

The chain uses TRBV3-1 (or the pseudogene TRBV3-2) and TRBJ1-3, with a tentative D call TRBD1 (6 bases). The CDR3 consists of 14 residues. The germline V and J ends were trimmed by 2 bases and 6 bases, with 11 bases remaining between them. The germline V gene has CDR1 LGHDT and CDR2 YNNKEL (reference sequence). The CDR3 bases are TGTGCCAGCAGCCAACCGGACAGATTAAACACCATATATTTT. It specifies CASSQPDRLNTIYF.

In its sample, this clone was seen once. This chain joins TRBV4-3 and TRBJ1-1; no clear D gene. CDR1 and CDR2 (germline): LGHNA, YSLEER. The CDR3 loop spans 16 amino acids. V dropped 0 bases and J dropped 0 bases, with 11 bases sitting between them. The CDR3 is CASSQDYHTMNTEAFF. CDR3 nucleotide sequence: TGCGCCAGCAGCCAAGATTACCATACGATGAACACTGAAGCTTTCTTT.

The chain employs TRBV9 and TRBJ1-1; 8 bases align to TRBD1. Germline-derived CDR1 and CDR2 are SGDLS and YYNGEE. The ends lost 4 bases at V and 9 bases at J; junction bases unmatched: 5. The CDR3 length is 12 residues. The CDR3 protein is CASSPQGAQAFF. DNA of the CDR3: TGTGCCAGCAGCCCGCAGGGGGCACAAGCTTTCTTT.

This rearrangement joins TRBV6-1 to TRBJ1-6; the match to TRBD1 covers 7 bases. Germline lookup yields CDR1 MNHNS and CDR2 SASEGT. The V segment lost 0 bases and the J segment 7 bases; nucleotides outside the gene matches: 3. This CDR3 region has 15 residues. CDR3 sequence reads: CASSEAAQGNSPLHF. The CDR3 DNA follows: TGTGCCAGCAGTGAAGCTGCACAGGGGAATTCACCCCTCCACTTT.

In nucleotides, the CDR3 is TGTGCCAGCAGTGATTCAGACAGGATACTGAACACTGAAGCTTTCTTT. This translates into CASSDSDRILNTEAFF. The chain is built from TRBV25-1 and TRBJ1-1; possibly TRBD1 for D (6 bases). CDR3 length equals 16 residues. Germline V CDR1 and CDR2: MGHDK, SYGVNS. The V gene lost 3 bases and the J gene lost 0 bases, with 14 bases spanning the gap.

The chain carries TRBV24-1 and TRBJ2-3; 12 bases are a match to TRBD2. This CDR3 has 17 amino acids. Trimming removed 4 bases from V and 3 bases from J; junction bases left unmatched: 7. CDR1 is KGHDR and CDR2 is SFDVKD in the germline V gene. The CDR3 coding sequence is TGTGCCACCAGTGACCCCGGACTAGCGGGGAAGACAGATACGCAGTATTTT. This sequence encodes CATSDPGLAGKTDTQYF.

V and J are TRBV7-6 and TRBJ1-3, with 8 bases aligning to TRBD1. The CDR3 is made up of 15 amino acids. CDR1 and CDR2 from the germline V gene are SGHVS and FNYEAQ. After removal of 1 base from V and 2 bases from J, the junction contained 1 base not matched to a gene. The CDR3 nucleotides read TGTGCCAGCAGCTTAGGGACAGGGCCTGGAAACACCATATATTTT. It specifies CASSLGTGPGNTIYF. Drawing the rest from reference TRBV7-6 and TRBJ1-3, the complete variable domain is GAGVSQSPRYKVTKRGQDVALRCDPISGHVSLYWYRQALGQGPEFLTYFNYEAQQDKSGLPNDRFSAERPEGSISTLTIQRTEQRDSAMYRCASSLGTGPGNTIYFGEGSWLTVV.

The chain couples TRBV27 to TRBJ1-2; D unclear. Germline-derived CDR1 and CDR2 are MNHEY and SMNVEV (reference sequence). CDR3 size: 14 residues. With 1 base removed from V and 4 bases from J, the gap between germline ends came to 10 bases. The CDR3 is CASSLFGNGYGYTF. The CDR3 DNA sequence: TGTGCCAGCAGTTTATTCGGTAACGGCTATGGCTACACCTTC.

The V gene is TRBV9, the J gene TRBJ2-1; TRBD2 is a possible D gene (5 bases). V gave up 0 bases and J gave up 5 bases, with 6 bases separating them. The CDR3 is 13 amino acids. CDR1 is SGDLS, CDR2 YYNGEE, per germline. The CDR3 coding sequence is TGTGCCAGCAGCGTAGCGGGGAACAATGAGCAGTTCTTC. Its protein product is CASSVAGNNEQFF.

This clone occurred a few times. The chain combines TRBV28 with TRBJ1-2; maybe TRBD1 (6 bases). Germline values: CDR1 MDHEN, CDR2 SYDVKM. Trimming took off 4 bases at V and 3 bases at J, with 21 bases between the two ends. The CDR3 loop spans 17 amino acids. CDR3 loop: CASSSSRGDTKYYGYTF. The CDR3, as DNA: TGTGCCAGCAGTTCCTCTCGCGGGGACACGAAATACTATGGCTACACCTTC.

The CDR3 nucleotides read TGTGCCAGCACCCAGACAAGTCTCTATGGCTACACCTTC. Its protein is CASTQTSLYGYTF. The chain has TRBV6-5 and TRBJ1-2; the D is unclear. The V gene's germline CDR1 is MNHEY and CDR2 SVGAGI. The CDR3 runs 13 residues. V dropped 7 bases and J dropped 4 bases, with 13 bases sitting between them.

The chain employs TRBV9 and TRBJ1-1; tentatively, D is TRBD1 (5 bases). The V end lost 4 bases, the J end lost 0 bases, and 22 bases lay between the germline ends. Germline V CDR1 and CDR2: SGDLS, YYNGEE. This CDR3 region has 18 residues. CDR3 sequence (DNA): TGTGCCAGCAGCCCCAGGTTCAGTCAGGGCCTCGTGAACACTGAAGCTTTCTTT. Translating it yields CASSPRFSQGLVNTEAFF.

This clone was recorded a few times. V and J are TRBV29-1 and TRBJ1-5, with TRBD1 as a possible D gene (5 bases). Trimming took 2 bases from V and 1 from J, leaving 9 bases between them. Germline-derived CDR1 and CDR2 are SQVTM and ANQGSEA. This CDR3 contains 14 residues. In nucleotides, the CDR3 is TGCAGCGTTGAAACGGGGCAAAGCAATCAGCCCCAGCATTTT. Translated, it gives CSVETGQSNQPQHF.

The chain links TRBV11-2 to TRBJ2-2; D ambiguous. V was clipped by 1 base and J by 1 base, with 7 bases between them. The CDR3 loop spans 15 amino acids. Germline CDR1 SGHAT, CDR2 FQNNGV. The CDR3 bases are TGTGCCAGCAGCTTAGTTTTGCTGAACACCGGGGAGCTGTTTTTT. It is translated as CASSLVLLNTGELFF.

The CDR3: CASSLSWGQGIYEQYF. CDR3 coding DNA: TGTGCCAGCAGCTTAAGTTGGGGACAGGGAATCTACGAGCAGTACTTC. The rearrangement links TRBV7-2 to TRBJ2-7, with 9 nucleotides matching TRBD1. The germline V gene has CDR1 SGHTA and CDR2 FQGNSA. V shed 2 bases and J 3 bases; nucleotides not matched to a gene: 8. This CDR3 is 16 amino acids long.

This chain uses TRBV19 with TRBJ1-5; D call uncertain. Trimming removed 1 base at V and 0 bases at J, with 7 bases between. The CDR3 consists of 15 residues. CDR1 and CDR2 (germline): LNHDA, SQIVND (reference sequence). The CDR3 nucleotides read TGTGCCAGTAGTATAGTATCTGGTAGCAATCAGCCCCAGCATTTT. It codes for CASSIVSGSNQPQHF.